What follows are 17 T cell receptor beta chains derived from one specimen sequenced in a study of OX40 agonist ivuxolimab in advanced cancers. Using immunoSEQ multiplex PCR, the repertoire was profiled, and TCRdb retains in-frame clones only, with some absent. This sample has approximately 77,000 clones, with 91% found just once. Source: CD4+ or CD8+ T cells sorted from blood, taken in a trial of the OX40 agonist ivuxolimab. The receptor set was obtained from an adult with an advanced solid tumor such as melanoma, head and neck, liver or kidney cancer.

The CDR3 DNA sequence: TGTGCCAGCAGGAGTGCCTACGAGCAGTACTTC. It is translated as CASRSAYEQYF. This chain links TRBV28 with TRBJ2-7; D uncertain. The ends were cut back, 6 bases at V and 2 bases at J, with 5 bases in the middle. This CDR3 region has 11 residues. CDR1 and CDR2 (germline): MDHEN, SYDVKM.

The CDR3 loop is CASSLRLYEQYF. The CDR3 DNA follows: TGTGCCAGCAGCTTGCGCCTCTACGAGCAGTACTTC. V usage is TRBV5-6 and J usage is TRBJ2-7; D not certain. The V end was cut by 1 base, the J end by 3 bases, with 5 bases between. This CDR3 is built from 12 residues. CDR1 is SGHDT, CDR2 YYEEEE, per germline.

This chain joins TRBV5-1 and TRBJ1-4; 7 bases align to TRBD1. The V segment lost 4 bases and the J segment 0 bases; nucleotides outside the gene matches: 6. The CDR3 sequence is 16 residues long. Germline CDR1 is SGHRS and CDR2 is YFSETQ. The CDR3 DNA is TGCGCCAGCAGCCTCGGACAGGCGGCAACTAATGAAAAACTGTTTTTT. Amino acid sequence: CASSLGQAATNEKLFF.

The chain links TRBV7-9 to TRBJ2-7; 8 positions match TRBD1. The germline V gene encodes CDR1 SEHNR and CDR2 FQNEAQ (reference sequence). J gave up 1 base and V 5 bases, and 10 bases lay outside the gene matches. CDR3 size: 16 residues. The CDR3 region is CASSRTGTGPSYEQYF. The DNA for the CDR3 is TGTGCCAGCAGCCGAACCGGGACAGGCCCTTCCTACGAGCAGTACTTC.

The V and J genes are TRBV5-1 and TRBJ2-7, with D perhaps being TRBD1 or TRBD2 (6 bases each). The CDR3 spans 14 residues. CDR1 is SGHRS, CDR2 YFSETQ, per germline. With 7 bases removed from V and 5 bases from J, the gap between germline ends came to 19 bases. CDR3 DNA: TGCGCCAGCTCTTTGGTCGGGGGCTTCAACGAGCAGTACTTC. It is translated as CASSLVGGFNEQYF.

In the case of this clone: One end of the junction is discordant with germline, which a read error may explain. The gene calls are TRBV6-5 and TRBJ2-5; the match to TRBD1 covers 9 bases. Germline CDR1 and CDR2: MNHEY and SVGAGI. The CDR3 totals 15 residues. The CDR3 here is CASRIGQGPQETQYF. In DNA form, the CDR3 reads TGTGCCAGCCGGATAGGACAGGGGCCTCAAGAAACCCAGTACTTC.

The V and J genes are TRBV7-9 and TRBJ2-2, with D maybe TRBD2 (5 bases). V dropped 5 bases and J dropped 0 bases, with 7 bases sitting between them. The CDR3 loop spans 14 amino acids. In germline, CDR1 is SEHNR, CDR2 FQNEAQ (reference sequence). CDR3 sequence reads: CASSRTSNTGELFF. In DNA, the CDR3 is TGTGCCAGCAGCCGGACTTCGAACACCGGGGAGCTGTTTTTT. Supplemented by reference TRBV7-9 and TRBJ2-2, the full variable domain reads DTGVSQNPRHKITKRGQNVTFRCDPISEHNRLYWYRQTLGQGPEFLTYFQNEAQLEKSRLLSDRFSAERPKGSFSTLEIQRTEQGDSAMYLCASSRTSNTGELFFGEGSRLTVL.

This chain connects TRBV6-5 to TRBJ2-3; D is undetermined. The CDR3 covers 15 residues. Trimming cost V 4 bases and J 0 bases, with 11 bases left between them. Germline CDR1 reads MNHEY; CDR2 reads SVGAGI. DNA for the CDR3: TGTGCCAGCAGTTGGGCGGTTCCTAGCACAGATACGCAGTATTTT. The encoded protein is CASSWAVPSTDTQYF.

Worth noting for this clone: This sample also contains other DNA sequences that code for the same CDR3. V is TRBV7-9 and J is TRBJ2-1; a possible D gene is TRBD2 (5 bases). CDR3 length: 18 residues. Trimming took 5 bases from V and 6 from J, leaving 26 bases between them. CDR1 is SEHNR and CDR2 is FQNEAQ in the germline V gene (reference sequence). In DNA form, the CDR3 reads TGTGCCAGCAGCCCCGCCTCTCTCGGCGGGCCTTATCGCAATGAGCAGTTCTTC. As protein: CASSPASLGGPYRNEQFF.

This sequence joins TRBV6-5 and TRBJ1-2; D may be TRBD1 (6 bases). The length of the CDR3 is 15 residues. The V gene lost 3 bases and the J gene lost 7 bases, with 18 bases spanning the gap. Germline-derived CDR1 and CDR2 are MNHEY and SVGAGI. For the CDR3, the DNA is TGTGCCAGCAGTTATGACCCAGGGGCCGCGCGTGGCTACACCTTC. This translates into CASSYDPGAARGYTF.

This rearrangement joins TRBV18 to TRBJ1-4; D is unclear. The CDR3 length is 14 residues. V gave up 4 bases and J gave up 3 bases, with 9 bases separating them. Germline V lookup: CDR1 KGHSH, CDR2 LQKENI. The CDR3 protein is CASSQGSANEKLFF. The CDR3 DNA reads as TGTGCCAGCTCACAGGGATCAGCTAATGAAAAACTGTTTTTT. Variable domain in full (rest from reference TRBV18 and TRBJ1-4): NAGVMQNPRHLVRRRGQEARLRCSPMKGHSHVYWYRQLPEEGLKFMVYLQKENIIDESGMPKERFSAEFPKEGPSILRIQQVVRGDSAAYFCASSQGSANEKLFFGSGTQLSVL.

CDR3 in DNA: TGCGCCAGCAGCATTAGCCAAAGCACAGATACGCAGTATTTT. Translated: CASSISQSTDTQYF. The chain links TRBV5-1 to TRBJ2-3; D is unclear. The CDR3 length is 14 residues. V dropped 4 bases and J dropped 0 bases, with 9 bases sitting between them. In germline, CDR1 is SGHRS, CDR2 YFSETQ.

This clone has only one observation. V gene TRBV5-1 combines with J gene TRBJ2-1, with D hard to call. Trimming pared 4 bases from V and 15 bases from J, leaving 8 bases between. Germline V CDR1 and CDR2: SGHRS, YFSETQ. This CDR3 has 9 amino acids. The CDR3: CASSVPRFF. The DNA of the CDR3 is TGCGCCAGCAGCGTACCCCGGTTCTTC. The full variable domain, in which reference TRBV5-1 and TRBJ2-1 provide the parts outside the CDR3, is KAGVTQTPRYLIKTRGQQVTLSCSPISGHRSVSWYQQTPGQGLQFLFEYFSETQRNKGNFPGRFSGRQFSNSRSEMNVSTLELGDSALYLCASSVPRFFGPGTRLTVL.

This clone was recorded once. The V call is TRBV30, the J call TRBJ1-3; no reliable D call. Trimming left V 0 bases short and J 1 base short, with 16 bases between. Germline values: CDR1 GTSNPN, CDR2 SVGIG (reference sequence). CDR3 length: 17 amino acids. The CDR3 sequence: CAWSVFLVPGSGNTIYF. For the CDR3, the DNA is TGTGCCTGGAGTGTGTTTTTAGTTCCAGGTTCTGGAAACACCATATATTTT.

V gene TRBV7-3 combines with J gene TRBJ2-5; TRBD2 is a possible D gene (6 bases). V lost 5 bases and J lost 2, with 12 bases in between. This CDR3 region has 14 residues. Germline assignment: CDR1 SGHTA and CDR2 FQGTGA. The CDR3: CASSLIGGQETQYF. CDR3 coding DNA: TGTGCCAGCAGCCTTATCGGGGGACAAGAGACCCAGTACTTC.

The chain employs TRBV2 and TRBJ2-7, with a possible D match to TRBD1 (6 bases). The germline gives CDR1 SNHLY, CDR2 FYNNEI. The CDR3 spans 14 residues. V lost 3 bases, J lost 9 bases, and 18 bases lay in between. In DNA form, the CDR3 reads TGTGCCAGCAGTGAGGGGACACGTCTAGAGGTGCAGTACTTC. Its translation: CASSEGTRLEVQYF.

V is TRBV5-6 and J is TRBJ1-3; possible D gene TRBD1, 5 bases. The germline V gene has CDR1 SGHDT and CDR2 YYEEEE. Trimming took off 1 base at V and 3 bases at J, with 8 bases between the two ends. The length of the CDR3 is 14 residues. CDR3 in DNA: TGTGCCAGCAGCTTGCGGGGGATTGGAAACACCATATATTTT. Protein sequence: CASSLRGIGNTIYF.